This T cell receptor beta chain is drawn from a study of cytomegalovirus exposure and HLA in healthy donors. The study ran its PCR with 60 Vbeta and 13 Jbeta primers. Repertoires were generated with immunoSEQ multiplex PCR, while TCRdb's copy carries only in-frame clones and drops some. In all, the sample yields more than 70,000 clones. This clonotype originated in a woman aged 55-70 years in good health and CMV-seronegative. The sample consisted of PBMCs.

The chain's CDR3 is CASSPGTSGYEQYF. DNA for the CDR3: TGCGCCAGCAGCCCCGGGACTAGCGGATACGAGCAGTACTTC. The chain has TRBV5-1 and TRBJ2-7, with TRBD2 matching 11 bases. This CDR3 contains 14 residues. CDR1 and CDR2 from the germline V gene are SGHRS and YFSETQ. V was clipped by 4 bases and J by 4 bases; unmatched bases: 4.